Listed below are T cell receptor beta chains from one sample, sequenced in a study of blood T cell repertoires in COVID-19. Using immunoSEQ multiplex PCR, the repertoire was profiled, and TCRdb retains in-frame clones only, with some absent. The data hold some 200,000 clones, with roughly 80% observed a single time. The sequencing input was peripheral blood. Receptors originate from a woman in her seventies with COVID-19, enrolled during active disease. Both conserved end residues are part of each CDR3. The order of the fields is clone size, V gene, D gene, J gene, CDR3 protein, CDR3 DNA. The D gene is left open where the match is weak. Only part of the rows carry a size: once, few, many, or a class if the clone is expanded.

NA	TRBV19	NA	TRBJ1-2	CASRQGFYGYTF	TGTGCCAGTCGGCAGGGTTTCTATGGCTACACCTTC
NA	TRBV6-6	NA	TRBJ1-5	CANMAGLGQPQHF	TGTGCCAATATGGCCGGGTTGGGTCAGCCCCAGCATTTT
NA	TRBV3-1/TRBV3-2	TRBD2	TRBJ2-5	CASSHRWEGPGETQYF	TGTGCCAGCAGCCATCGGTGGGAGGGCCCCGGGGAGACCCAGTACTTC
NA	TRBV9	NA	TRBJ1-3	CASSVAGSGNTIYF	TGTGCCAGCAGCGTAGCGGGCTCTGGAAACACCATATATTTT
NA	TRBV7-9	TRBD1	TRBJ1-2	CASMTDRSYGYTF	TGTGCCAGCATGACGGACAGGTCCTATGGCTACACCTTC
NA	TRBV7-2	TRBD2	TRBJ2-1	CASSFRTSGNEQFF	TGTGCCAGCAGCTTCCGGACTAGCGGTAATGAGCAGTTCTTC
NA	TRBV29-1	NA	TRBJ1-5	CSVSPSGFGPQHF	TGCAGCGTTTCGCCCTCGGGGTTCGGGCCCCAGCATTTT
NA	TRBV6-1	TRBD1	TRBJ1-5	CASSPGGTGNQPQHF	TGTGCCAGCAGTCCAGGGGGAACAGGCAATCAGCCCCAGCATTTT
NA	TRBV7-2	NA	TRBJ2-2	CASSSNMAGELFF	TGTGCCAGCAGCTCGAACATGGCCGGGGAGCTGTTTTTT
NA	TRBV19	TRBD1	TRBJ2-7	CASSTTNRGRDEQYF	TGTGCCAGTAGTACTACGAACAGGGGGCGCGACGAGCAGTACTTC
NA	TRBV28	NA	TRBJ2-7	CAGGQGPYEQYF	TGTGCCGGTGGGCAGGGCCCCTACGAGCAGTACTTC
NA	TRBV6-9	TRBD2	TRBJ2-5	CASSFRTSVQETQYF	TGTGCCAGCAGTTTTCGGACTAGCGTTCAAGAGACCCAGTACTTC
NA	TRBV28	TRBD1	TRBJ2-7	CASSPTRTGKVYEQYF	TGTGCCAGCAGTCCAACCCGGACAGGGAAAGTCTACGAGCAGTACTTC
NA	TRBV3-1/TRBV3-2	TRBD1	TRBJ1-1	CASSQEDRVGTEAFF	TGTGCCAGCAGCCAAGAGGACAGGGTGGGCACTGAAGCTTTCTTT
NA	TRBV6-6	NA	TRBJ1-1	CASLRNTEAFF	TGTGCCAGCCTCAGGAACACTGAAGCTTTCTTT
NA	TRBV7-9	NA	TRBJ1-2	CASSTQGGYGYTF	TGTGCCAGCAGCACCCAAGGGGGCTATGGCTACACCTTC
few	TRBV27	NA	TRBJ1-2	CASSLNTRDGYTF	TGTGCCAGCAGTTTAAACACCAGGGATGGCTACACCTTC
NA	TRBV30	TRBD1	TRBJ2-7	CAWDPGTGGYEQYF	TGTGCCTGGGACCCCGGGACAGGGGGCTACGAGCAGTACTTC
NA	TRBV18	TRBD2	TRBJ2-4	CASSPLGGGAKNIQYF	TGTGCCAGCTCACCCCTAGGCGGGGGGGCCAAAAACATTCAGTACTTC
NA	TRBV28	NA	TRBJ2-7	CASSQAVPYEQYF	TGTGCCAGCAGTCAAGCGGTCCCCTACGAGCAGTACTTC
few	TRBV6-2/TRBV6-3	NA	TRBJ2-7	CASSLLGEATYEQYF	TGTGCCAGCAGTCTCCTAGGGGAGGCCACCTACGAGCAGTACTTC
NA	TRBV5-4	NA	TRBJ2-3	CASSPGTSGLTDTQYF	TGTGCCAGCAGCCCGGGGACTTCCGGGTTGACAGATACGCAGTATTTT
NA	TRBV11-2	TRBD2	TRBJ2-1	CASSLLRGGNEQFF	TGTGCCAGCAGCTTACTACGGGGGGGCAATGAGCAGTTCTTC
NA	TRBV3-1/TRBV3-2	TRBD2	TRBJ2-7	CASSQFSGRSHEQYF	TGTGCCAGCAGCCAATTTAGCGGGAGGAGCCACGAGCAGTACTTC
NA	TRBV5-6	TRBD1	TRBJ1-5	CASSFGQANQPQHF	TGTGCCAGCAGCTTCGGACAGGCTAATCAGCCCCAGCATTTT
NA	TRBV28	TRBD1	TRBJ2-7	CASSLGGQGGYEQYF	TGTGCCAGCAGTTTAGGGGGACAGGGGGGATACGAGCAGTACTTC
NA	TRBV7-9	TRBD1	TRBJ2-7	CASSLDRGISYEQYF	TGTGCCAGCAGCTTAGACAGGGGTATATCCTACGAGCAGTACTTC
NA	TRBV3-1/TRBV3-2	TRBD1	TRBJ2-5	CASSLDRVQETQYF	TGTGCCAGCAGCCTGGACAGGGTGCAAGAGACCCAGTACTTC
NA	TRBV5-1	NA	TRBJ1-3	CASSLDFSGNTIYF	TGCGCCAGCAGCTTGGACTTTTCTGGAAACACCATATATTTT
NA	TRBV3-1/TRBV3-2	TRBD1	TRBJ1-2	CASSQDRGRNAYGYTF	TGTGCCAGCAGCCAAGACAGGGGGCGCAATGCCTATGGCTACACCTTC
NA	TRBV19	TRBD1	TRBJ2-7	CASRRTGNYEQYF	TGTGCCAGTAGAAGGACAGGGAACTACGAGCAGTACTTC
NA	TRBV4-3	NA	TRBJ1-6	CASSQATTAANSPLHF	TGCGCCAGCAGCCAAGCCACGACAGCAGCGAATTCACCCCTCCACTTT
NA	TRBV5-1	TRBD2	TRBJ2-7	CASSLGGLAGFHEQYF	TGCGCCAGCAGCTTGGGGGGACTAGCGGGATTCCACGAGCAGTACTTC
NA	TRBV2	NA	TRBJ2-7	CASRTTSGQEQYF	TGTGCCAGCAGAACCACGTCTGGGCAAGAGCAGTACTTC
NA	TRBV7-2	NA	TRBJ1-5	CASSLVGHHSSYQPQHF	TGTGCCAGCAGCTTAGTAGGACACCATAGTTCCTATCAGCCCCAGCATTTT
once	TRBV7-2	TRBD2	TRBJ2-4	CASSFTLAGAKNIQYF	TGTGCCAGCAGCTTCACCCTAGCGGGAGCCAAAAACATTCAGTACTTC
NA	TRBV10-3	NA	TRBJ1-2	CASRKENYGYTF	TGTGCCTCCCGAAAGGAGAACTATGGCTACACCTTC
many	TRBV7-3	NA	TRBJ2-1	CASSLNGKAGEQFF	TGTGCCAGCAGCTTAAACGGGAAGGCGGGTGAGCAGTTCTTC
few	TRBV14	NA	TRBJ1-2	CASSHRDTPYGYTF	TGTGCCAGCAGCCACAGGGACACTCCGTATGGCTACACCTTC
NA	TRBV19	TRBD1	TRBJ1-1	CASRIVWTGGTEAFF	TGTGCCAGTAGGATCGTGTGGACAGGGGGCACTGAAGCTTTCTTT
NA	TRBV4-3	NA	TRBJ1-3	CASSVQVGGNTIYF	TGCGCCAGCAGCGTACAGGTCGGTGGAAACACCATATATTTT
NA	TRBV4-1	NA	TRBJ2-7	CASSLSSAEQYF	TGCGCCAGCAGCCTTTCTAGCGCCGAGCAGTACTTC
few	TRBV19	NA	TRBJ1-2	CASSMAGAQDYGYTF	TGTGCCAGTAGTATGGCAGGGGCGCAAGACTATGGCTACACCTTC
many	TRBV24-1	TRBD1	TRBJ2-2	CATSDFGQGAAGELFF	TGTGCCACCAGTGATTTTGGACAGGGAGCTGCCGGGGAGCTGTTTTTT
NA	TRBV7-9	TRBD1	TRBJ1-1	CASSPRDRGHGTEAFF	TGTGCCAGCAGTCCCCGGGACAGGGGGCATGGGACTGAAGCTTTCTTT
NA	TRBV19	NA	TRBJ1-5	CASSGRDSLAYQPQHF	TGTGCCAGTAGTGGGAGGGACTCCTTAGCATATCAGCCCCAGCATTTT
NA	TRBV7-2	TRBD1	TRBJ1-2	CASSLGPGGGYTF	TGTGCCAGCAGCTTGGGGCCAGGGGGTGGCTACACCTTC
NA	TRBV28	NA	TRBJ1-1	CASSLRVGGKQGGPGPEAFF	TGTGCCAGCAGTTTGCGGGTAGGTGGTAAACAGGGTGGCCCGGGTCCTGAAGCTTTCTTT
NA	TRBV20-1	NA	TRBJ1-5	CSASNQANQPQHF	TGCAGTGCTAGTAATCAGGCTAATCAGCCCCAGCATTTT
NA	TRBV7-6	TRBD2	TRBJ2-3	CASSLIAGGGTDTQYF	TGTGCCAGCAGCCTAATAGCGGGAGGCGGAACAGATACGCAGTATTTT
many	TRBV30	NA	TRBJ1-6	CAWGQWNSPLHF	TGTGCCTGGGGACAGTGGAATTCACCCCTCCACTTT